This is a list of T cell receptor beta chains from one sample in a study of control samples from healthy donors and cancer patients. Generated by immunoSEQ multiplex PCR, the TCRdb table keeps only in-frame clones and is missing some. Here the sample spans 75,000 to 100,000 clones, over 85% being singletons. The specimen sequenced was blood. These receptors were obtained from a man aged 50-59 years in good health. Both conserved end residues are part of each CDR3. A D gene is named only where the DNA matches it firmly. Clone size is not always given. Where it is, it says once, few, many or a class for expanded clones.

CDR3 DNA: TGTGCCAGCAGCCACGGGACCCTAAACACCGGGGAGCTGTTTTTT
CDR3 protein: CASSHGTLNTGELFF
V gene: TRBV5-4
clone size: NA
J gene: TRBJ2-2
D gene: NA

CDR3 DNA: TGTGCCAGCAGGGCAGGGCGCTACGAGCAGTACTTC
CDR3 protein: CASRAGRYEQYF
V gene: TRBV6-5
clone size: NA
J gene: TRBJ2-7
D gene: NA

CDR3 DNA: TGTGCCAGCAGCACTTTAGACGGGACAGGGGACCCCTATGGCTACACCTTC
CDR3 protein: CASSTLDGTGDPYGYTF
V gene: TRBV11-2
clone size: NA
J gene: TRBJ1-2
D gene: TRBD1

CDR3 DNA: TGTGCCAGCAGGTCCCGGGGCTACACTGAAGCTTTCTTT
CDR3 protein: CASRSRGYTEAFF
V gene: TRBV2
clone size: NA
J gene: TRBJ1-1
D gene: NA

CDR3 DNA: TGTGCCAGCAGCTTGGCCCCTAGCACAGATACGCAGTATTTT
CDR3 protein: CASSLAPSTDTQYF
V gene: TRBV5-4
clone size: NA
J gene: TRBJ2-3
D gene: NA

CDR3 DNA: TGTGCCAGCAGTTTACCGTATTCGACAGGGAAGAGCTCCTATAATTCACCCCTCCACTTT
CDR3 protein: CASSLPYSTGKSSYNSPLHF
V gene: TRBV28
clone size: NA
J gene: TRBJ1-6
D gene: TRBD1

CDR3 DNA: TGCAGCGTCGGACAGTACGAGCAGTACTTC
CDR3 protein: CSVGQYEQYF
V gene: TRBV29-1
clone size: NA
J gene: TRBJ2-7
D gene: NA

CDR3 DNA: TGTGCCAGCAGTTACCTGCGGAACACTGAAGCTTTCTTT
CDR3 protein: CASSYLRNTEAFF
V gene: TRBV6-2/TRBV6-3
clone size: NA
J gene: TRBJ1-1
D gene: NA

CDR3 DNA: TGTGCCAGCGACGGGGCTAGCGGGGGCACAGATACGCAGTATTTT
CDR3 protein: CASDGASGGTDTQYF
V gene: TRBV3-1/TRBV3-2
clone size: few
J gene: TRBJ2-3
D gene: TRBD2

CDR3 DNA: TGTGCCAGCAGCGGGGACACGACTGAAGCTTTCTTT
CDR3 protein: CASSGDTTEAFF
V gene: TRBV9
clone size: once
J gene: TRBJ1-1
D gene: NA

CDR3 DNA: TGCAGCGTTGGGAGCGGACAGGGGGCAGACTACACCTTC
CDR3 protein: CSVGSGQGADYTF
V gene: TRBV29-1
clone size: NA
J gene: TRBJ1-2
D gene: TRBD1

CDR3 DNA: TGTGCCAGCAGCTTAGAAGGGGACAGGGTTGGAACCGGGGAGCTGTTTTTT
CDR3 protein: CASSLEGDRVGTGELFF
V gene: TRBV11-3
clone size: NA
J gene: TRBJ2-2
D gene: TRBD1

CDR3 DNA: TGTGCCAGCAGCTCTACAGGATCTTGGGGAAACACCATATATTTT
CDR3 protein: CASSSTGSWGNTIYF
V gene: TRBV11-3
clone size: NA
J gene: TRBJ1-3
D gene: NA

CDR3 DNA: TGTGCCAGCACAGGACAGGGGGTTAATTCACCCCTCCACTTT
CDR3 protein: CASTGQGVNSPLHF
V gene: TRBV7-9
clone size: NA
J gene: TRBJ1-6
D gene: TRBD1

CDR3 DNA: TGTGCTAGTGGCCCGGGACAGGGGTTGATCACCATATATTTT
CDR3 protein: CASGPGQGLITIYF
V gene: TRBV12-5
clone size: NA
J gene: TRBJ1-3
D gene: TRBD1

CDR3 DNA: TGTGCCAGCTCACTGACAAAAACGAACACCGGGGAGCTGTTTTTT
CDR3 protein: CASSLTKTNTGELFF
V gene: TRBV18
clone size: NA
J gene: TRBJ2-2
D gene: NA

CDR3 DNA: TGTGCCAGCAGCTTAGGACAGGTCTCTAATGAAAAACTGTTTTTT
CDR3 protein: CASSLGQVSNEKLFF
V gene: TRBV7-6
clone size: NA
J gene: TRBJ1-4
D gene: NA

CDR3 DNA: TGCGCCAGCAGCTTGGACTCAGCTAACTATGGCTACACCTTC
CDR3 protein: CASSLDSANYGYTF
V gene: TRBV5-1
clone size: NA
J gene: TRBJ1-2
D gene: NA

CDR3 DNA: TGTGCCAGCAGCCTCCGGAACAGCGCTGGACGTGGCTACACCTTC
CDR3 protein: CASSLRNSAGRGYTF
V gene: TRBV3-1/TRBV3-2
clone size: NA
J gene: TRBJ1-2
D gene: NA

CDR3 DNA: TGTGCCAGCAGCCCCGACAGCATGTATGGCTACACCTTC
CDR3 protein: CASSPDSMYGYTF
V gene: TRBV6-5
clone size: NA
J gene: TRBJ1-2
D gene: NA

CDR3 DNA: TGCAGCGTTGGAGAGGGGACTACTGGAAACACCATATATTTT
CDR3 protein: CSVGEGTTGNTIYF
V gene: TRBV29-1
clone size: NA
J gene: TRBJ1-3
D gene: NA

CDR3 DNA: TGTGCCAGCTCACCTACCGGGCGGGGCAATCAGCCCCAGCATTTT
CDR3 protein: CASSPTGRGNQPQHF
V gene: TRBV18
clone size: NA
J gene: TRBJ1-5
D gene: NA

CDR3 DNA: TGTGCCACCATAAAAAGCGGGGATTCCTACAATGAGCAGTTCTTC
CDR3 protein: CATIKSGDSYNEQFF
V gene: TRBV15
clone size: NA
J gene: TRBJ2-1
D gene: TRBD2

CDR3 DNA: TGTGCCAGCAGCAATGCGCCTGGCAATCAGCCCCAGCATTTT
CDR3 protein: CASSNAPGNQPQHF
V gene: TRBV21-1
clone size: NA
J gene: TRBJ1-5
D gene: NA

CDR3 DNA: TGTGCCAGCAGCCAAGCCGACTGGCGGGGGCCCGGGGAGCAGTACTTC
CDR3 protein: CASSQADWRGPGEQYF
V gene: TRBV3-1/TRBV3-2
clone size: NA
J gene: TRBJ2-7
D gene: NA

CDR3 DNA: TGTGCCTGGAGGGAGGGGGGTCGGGCCATTTGG
CDR3 protein: CAWREGGRAIW
V gene: TRBV30
clone size: NA
J gene: TRBJ1-1
D gene: NA

CDR3 DNA: TGTGCCAGCAGCTTAGCCCGGGGGCAAAACATTCAGTACTTC
CDR3 protein: CASSLARGQNIQYF
V gene: TRBV11-3
clone size: NA
J gene: TRBJ2-4
D gene: NA

CDR3 DNA: TGCGCCGGAAGCCTTACAGGGATCCCCCTGAGAGGCTACACCTTC
CDR3 protein: CAGSLTGIPLRGYTF
V gene: TRBV10-1
clone size: NA
J gene: TRBJ1-2
D gene: NA

CDR3 DNA: TGTGCCAGCAGCTTAGCGACCCTCGGGCAGTACTTC
CDR3 protein: CASSLATLGQYF
V gene: TRBV7-9
clone size: few
J gene: TRBJ2-7
D gene: NA

CDR3 DNA: TGTGCCAGTAGGGACCCGGACAGGGGTGAGGACGAGCAGTACTTC
CDR3 protein: CASRDPDRGEDEQYF
V gene: TRBV19
clone size: NA
J gene: TRBJ2-7
D gene: TRBD1

CDR3 DNA: TGTGCCAGTAGCCCCGGGACACTTAGCACAGATACGCAGTATTTT
CDR3 protein: CASSPGTLSTDTQYF
V gene: TRBV19
clone size: once
J gene: TRBJ2-3
D gene: NA

CDR3 DNA: TGTGCCACCAGCAGAGATCCCCTCCAGGGACCTAATGAAAAACTGTTTTTT
CDR3 protein: CATSRDPLQGPNEKLFF
V gene: TRBV15
clone size: NA
J gene: TRBJ1-4
D gene: NA

CDR3 DNA: TGTGCCAGTCTATTAGGGAGCACTGAAGCTTTCTTT
CDR3 protein: CASLLGSTEAFF
V gene: TRBV19
clone size: NA
J gene: TRBJ1-1
D gene: NA

CDR3 DNA: TGTGCCATCAGTGAGGGATACGAGCAGTACTTC
CDR3 protein: CAISEGYEQYF
V gene: TRBV10-3
clone size: NA
J gene: TRBJ2-7
D gene: NA

CDR3 DNA: TGTGCCAGCAGCCCCCCGGACAGGGGATTTTTGGCTTTCTTT
CDR3 protein: CASSPPDRGFLAFF
V gene: TRBV6-5
clone size: NA
J gene: TRBJ1-1
D gene: TRBD1

CDR3 DNA: TGCGCCAGCAGCCCTAGGGACGGGAACACTGAAGCTTTCTTT
CDR3 protein: CASSPRDGNTEAFF
V gene: TRBV5-1
clone size: NA
J gene: TRBJ1-1
D gene: NA